This TCR beta chain comes out of a study of vaccination effects on CD4 cells after COVID-19. Germline V lookup: CDR1 SGHTA, CDR2 FQGNSA. The length of the CDR3 is 15 residues. V was clipped by 2 bases and J by 2 bases, with 10 bases between them. Antigen-specific CD4+ T cells were expanded (with viral peptide pools) by the ViraFEST assay ahead of sequencing. Subsequent to a culture period of 10 days, CD4+ T cells were isolated. Absence of prior SARS-CoV-2 infection characterized the vaccine recipients, who showed negative nucleocapsid antibodies. Using immunoSEQ multiplex PCR, the repertoire was profiled, and TCRdb retains in-frame clones only, with some absent. Of under 70,000 clones listed, roughly 75% are singletons. This clone was found a few times. Its antigen is undetermined.

The source material was CD4+ T cells from PBMCs cultured with HCoV-OC43 spike peptides, sampled before COVID-19 vaccination. Documented subset: HCoV-OC43 spike overlapping peptide pool stimulation. The chain recombines TRBV7-2 with TRBJ1-5, with no clear D. The clonotype originates from a human donor who received a COVID-19 vaccine. The CDR3 loop reads CASSLLPFGNQPQHF. The CDR3 DNA reads TGTGCCAGCAGCTTACTCCCTTTTGGCAATCAGCCCCAGCATTTT.